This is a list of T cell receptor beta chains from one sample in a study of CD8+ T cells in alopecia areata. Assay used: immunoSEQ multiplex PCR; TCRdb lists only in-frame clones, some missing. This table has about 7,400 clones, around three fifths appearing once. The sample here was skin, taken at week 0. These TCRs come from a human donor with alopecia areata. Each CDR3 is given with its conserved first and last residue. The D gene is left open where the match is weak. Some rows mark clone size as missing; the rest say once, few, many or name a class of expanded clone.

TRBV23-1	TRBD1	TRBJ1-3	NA	CATTTERQGENTIYF
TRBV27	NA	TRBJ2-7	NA	CASSTGGQLIYEQYF
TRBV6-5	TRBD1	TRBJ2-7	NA	CASSPLTGAIYEQYF
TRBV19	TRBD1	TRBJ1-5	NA	CASSTGQARNQPQHF
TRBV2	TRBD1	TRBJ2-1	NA	CASTGQNLEQFF
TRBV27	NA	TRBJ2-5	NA	CASRGPHFKETQYF
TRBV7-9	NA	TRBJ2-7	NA	CASSSGAYEQYF
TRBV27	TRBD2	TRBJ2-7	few	CASALTSGSHEQYF
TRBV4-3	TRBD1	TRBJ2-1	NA	CASSHRLLGTGRNEQFF
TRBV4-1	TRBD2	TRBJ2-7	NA	CASSQGWGDLGLAVRYEQYF
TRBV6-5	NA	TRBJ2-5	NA	CASSYIDETQYF
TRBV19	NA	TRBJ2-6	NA	CATKGGYSGANVLTF
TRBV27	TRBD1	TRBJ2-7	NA	CASSFQVQGVKYF
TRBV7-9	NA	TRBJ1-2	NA	CASSQDPRGIYGYTF
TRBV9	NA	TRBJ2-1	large	CASSVEADSYNEQFF
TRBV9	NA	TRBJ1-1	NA	CASSSDGDTSSEAFF
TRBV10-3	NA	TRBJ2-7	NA	CAIGRETSEQYF
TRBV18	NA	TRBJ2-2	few	CASSPLPANTGELFF
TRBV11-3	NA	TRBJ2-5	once	CASSLDQETQYF
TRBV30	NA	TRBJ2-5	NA	CAWSKSGVSETQYF
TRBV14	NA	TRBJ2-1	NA	CASSLRLGGEQFF
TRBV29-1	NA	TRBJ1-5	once	CSVVTSANSNQPQHF
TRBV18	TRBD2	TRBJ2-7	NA	CASAPPGLAFYEQYF
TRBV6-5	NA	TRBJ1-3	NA	CASSLQNSGNTIYF
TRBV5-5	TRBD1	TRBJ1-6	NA	CASQGQVDSPLHF
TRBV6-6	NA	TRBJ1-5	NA	CASSEGRGNQPQHF
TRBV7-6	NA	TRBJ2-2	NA	CASSTAGELFF
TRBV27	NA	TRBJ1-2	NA	CASSARTGNGYTF
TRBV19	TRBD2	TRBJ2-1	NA	CASSIRTSGSASSYNEQFF
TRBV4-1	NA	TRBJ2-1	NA	CASSQGRPGDEQFF
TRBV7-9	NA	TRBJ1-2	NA	CASSQEGYGYTF
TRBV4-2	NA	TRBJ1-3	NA	CASSQDGQAAGNTIYF
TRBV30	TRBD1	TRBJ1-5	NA	CAWSIGQGQPQHF
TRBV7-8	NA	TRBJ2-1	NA	CASSPGLQAYNEQFF
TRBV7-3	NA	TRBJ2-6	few	CASSPGTNVLTF
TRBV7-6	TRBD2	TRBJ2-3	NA	CASSFGGGTDTQYF
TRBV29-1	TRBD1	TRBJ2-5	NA	CSVKGPKGAETQYF
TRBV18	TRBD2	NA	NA	CASSPASSGSVYEQYF
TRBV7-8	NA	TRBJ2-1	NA	CASSLELRNNEQFF
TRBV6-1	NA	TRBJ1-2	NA	CASSYGLGYTF
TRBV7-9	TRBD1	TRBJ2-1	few	CASSKMGQGGDEQFF
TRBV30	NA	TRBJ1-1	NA	CAWIQVRGTEAFF
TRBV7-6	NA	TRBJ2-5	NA	CASSSEETQYF
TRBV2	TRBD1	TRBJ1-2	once	CASSLRTGQYGYTF
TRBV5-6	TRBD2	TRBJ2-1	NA	CASSPGTSGMYNEQFF
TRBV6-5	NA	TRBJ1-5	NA	CASRQGNGNQPQHF
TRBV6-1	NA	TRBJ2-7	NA	CASSSLAGDFHEQYF